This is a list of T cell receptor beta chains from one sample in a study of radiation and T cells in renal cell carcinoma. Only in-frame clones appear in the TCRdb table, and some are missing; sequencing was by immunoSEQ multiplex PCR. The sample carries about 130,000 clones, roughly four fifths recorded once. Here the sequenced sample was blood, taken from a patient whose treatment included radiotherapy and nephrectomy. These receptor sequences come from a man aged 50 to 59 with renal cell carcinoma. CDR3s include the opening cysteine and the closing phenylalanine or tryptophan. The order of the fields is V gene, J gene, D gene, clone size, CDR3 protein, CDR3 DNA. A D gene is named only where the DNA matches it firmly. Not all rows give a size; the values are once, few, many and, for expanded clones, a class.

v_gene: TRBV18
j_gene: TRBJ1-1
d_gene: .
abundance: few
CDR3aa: CASFPGAGRGNEAFF
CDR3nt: TGTGCCAGCTTTCCAGGTGCGGGTCGTGGCAATGAAGCTTTCTTT

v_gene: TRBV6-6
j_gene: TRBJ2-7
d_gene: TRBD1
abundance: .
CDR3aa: CASTNVGTGSYEQYF
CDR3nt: TGTGCCAGCACCAACGTCGGGACAGGGTCCTACGAGCAGTACTTC

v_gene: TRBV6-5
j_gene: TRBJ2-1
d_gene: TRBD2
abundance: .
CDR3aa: CASIAGGSNEQFF
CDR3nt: TGTGCCAGCATAGCGGGAGGGAGCAATGAGCAGTTCTTC

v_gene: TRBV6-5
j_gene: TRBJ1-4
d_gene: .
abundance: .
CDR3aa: CASSYSGGATNEKLFF
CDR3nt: TGTGCCAGCAGTTACTCGGGGGGGGCAACTAATGAAAAACTGTTTTTT

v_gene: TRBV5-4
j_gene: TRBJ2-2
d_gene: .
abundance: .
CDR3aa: CASSKAGGPNTGELFF
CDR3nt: TGTGCCAGCAGCAAGGCGGGCGGGCCGAACACCGGGGAGCTGTTTTTT

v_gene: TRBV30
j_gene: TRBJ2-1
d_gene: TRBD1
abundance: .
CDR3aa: CAWSKDRGADEQFF
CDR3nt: TGTGCCTGGAGCAAGGACAGGGGGGCCGATGAGCAGTTCTTC

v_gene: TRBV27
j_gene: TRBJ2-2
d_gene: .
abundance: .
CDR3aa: CASSPSRPRGGELFF
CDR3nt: TGTGCCAGCAGTCCAAGTAGGCCCCGGGGCGGGGAGCTGTTTTTT

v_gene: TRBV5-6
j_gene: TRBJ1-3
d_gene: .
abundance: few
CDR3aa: CASSLVSGNTIYF
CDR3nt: TGTGCCAGCAGCTTGGTCTCTGGAAACACCATATATTTT

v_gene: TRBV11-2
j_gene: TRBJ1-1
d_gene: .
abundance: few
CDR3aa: CASSGNVGTEAFF
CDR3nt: TGTGCCAGCAGCGGGAATGTTGGCACTGAAGCTTTCTTT

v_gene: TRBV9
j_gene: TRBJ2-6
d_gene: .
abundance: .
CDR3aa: CASSALQGYSSRANVLTF
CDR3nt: TGTGCCAGCAGCGCCTTACAGGGATATTCTTCAAGGGCCAACGTCCTGACTTTC

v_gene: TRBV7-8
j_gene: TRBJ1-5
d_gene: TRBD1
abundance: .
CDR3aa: CASSQAHGGTGWVSNQPQHF
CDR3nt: TGTGCCAGCAGCCAAGCCCACGGCGGGACAGGGTGGGTGAGCAATCAGCCCCAGCATTTT

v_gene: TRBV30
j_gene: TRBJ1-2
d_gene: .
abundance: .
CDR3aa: CAWSTSGSSRRGYTF
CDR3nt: TGTGCCTGGAGTACCTCCGGGTCCTCTCGACGGGGCTACACCTTC

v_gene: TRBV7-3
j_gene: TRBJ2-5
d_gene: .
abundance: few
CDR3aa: CASSLRLLLGETQYF
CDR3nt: TGTGCCAGCAGCTTAAGGTTGTTGTTGGGGGAGACCCAGTACTTC

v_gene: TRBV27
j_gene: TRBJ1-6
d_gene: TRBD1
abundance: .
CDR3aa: CASSSDRGLRSPLHF
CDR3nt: TGTGCCAGCAGTTCCGACAGGGGGCTAAGGTCACCCCTCCACTTT

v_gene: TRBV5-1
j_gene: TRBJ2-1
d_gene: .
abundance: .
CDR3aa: CASSLGPGEGNEQFF
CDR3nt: TGCGCCAGCAGCTTGGGCCCGGGAGAGGGCAATGAGCAGTTCTTC

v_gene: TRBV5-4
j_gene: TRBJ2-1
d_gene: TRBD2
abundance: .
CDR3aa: CASSLDSGGAHEQFF
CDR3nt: TGTGCCAGCAGCTTGGATAGCGGGGGGGCACATGAGCAGTTCTTC

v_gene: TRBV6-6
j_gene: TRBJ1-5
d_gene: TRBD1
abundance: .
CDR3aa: CASSYLGQDSNQPQHF
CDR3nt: TGTGCCAGCAGTTACCTAGGACAGGATAGCAATCAGCCCCAGCATTTT

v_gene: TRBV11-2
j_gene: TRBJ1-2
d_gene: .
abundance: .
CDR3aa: CASSSASYTF
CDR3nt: TGTGCCAGCAGCTCCGCCAGCTACACCTTC

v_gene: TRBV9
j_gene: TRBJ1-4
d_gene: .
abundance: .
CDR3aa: CASSLAAGLEEKLFF
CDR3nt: TGTGCCAGCAGTTTGGCGGCGGGGTTAGAAGAAAAACTGTTTTTT

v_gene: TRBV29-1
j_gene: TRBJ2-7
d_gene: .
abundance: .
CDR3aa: CSAAQRGPAYEQYF
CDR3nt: TGCAGCGCCGCCCAGAGAGGACCAGCCTACGAGCAGTACTTC

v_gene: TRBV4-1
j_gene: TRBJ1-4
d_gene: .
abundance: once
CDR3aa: CASSQWRGEKLFF
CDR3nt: TGCGCCAGCAGCCAATGGAGGGGTGAAAAACTGTTTTTT

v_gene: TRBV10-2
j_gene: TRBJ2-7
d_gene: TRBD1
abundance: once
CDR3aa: CASRQGYEQYF
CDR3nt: TGCGCCAGTAGACAGGGGTACGAGCAGTACTTC

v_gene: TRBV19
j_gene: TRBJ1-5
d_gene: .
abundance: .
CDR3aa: CASSIQASVGQPQHF
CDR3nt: TGTGCCAGTAGTATCCAGGCGAGCGTTGGTCAGCCCCAGCATTTT

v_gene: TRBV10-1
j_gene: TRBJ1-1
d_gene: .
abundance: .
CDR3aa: CASSAQGHYGAEAFF
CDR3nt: TGCGCCAGCAGCGCCCAAGGCCACTACGGGGCTGAAGCTTTCTTT

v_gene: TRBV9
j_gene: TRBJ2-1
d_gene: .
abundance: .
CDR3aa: CASSVGVDEQFF
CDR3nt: TGTGCCAGCAGCGTAGGTGTTGATGAGCAGTTCTTC

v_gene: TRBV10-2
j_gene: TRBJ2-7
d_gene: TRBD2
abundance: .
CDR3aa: CASRTTTGTSGNSYEQYF
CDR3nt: TGCGCCAGCAGGACCACGACCGGGACTAGCGGGAACTCCTACGAGCAGTACTTC

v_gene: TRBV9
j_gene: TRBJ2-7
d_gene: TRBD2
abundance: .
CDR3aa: CASSEAREGEQYF
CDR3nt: TGTGCCAGCAGTGAGGCTCGGGAGGGCGAGCAGTACTTC

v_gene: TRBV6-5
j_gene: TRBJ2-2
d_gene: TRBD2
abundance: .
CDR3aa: CASRSGTNTGELFF
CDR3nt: TGTGCCAGCAGAAGCGGGACGAACACCGGGGAGCTGTTTTTT

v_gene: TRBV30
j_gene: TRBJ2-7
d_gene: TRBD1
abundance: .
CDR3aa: CAWSLGTGSVWGYEQYF
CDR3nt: TGTGCCTGGAGTCTCGGGACAGGTTCAGTCTGGGGGTACGAGCAGTACTTC

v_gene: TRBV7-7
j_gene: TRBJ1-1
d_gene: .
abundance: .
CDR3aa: CASSLAPNTEAFF
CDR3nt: TGTGCTAGCAGCTTAGCCCCAAACACTGAAGCTTTCTTT

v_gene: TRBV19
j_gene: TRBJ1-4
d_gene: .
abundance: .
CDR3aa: CASTPAGATNEKLFF
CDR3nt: TGTGCCAGTACCCCCGCGGGTGCAACTAATGAAAAACTGTTTTTT